The 26 T cell receptor beta chains below come from one sample, sequenced in a study of T cell changes during pregnancy in multiple sclerosis. Repertoires were generated with immunoSEQ multiplex PCR, while TCRdb's copy carries only in-frame clones and drops some. The sample consists of over 30,000 clones, about 90% of them appearing once. The input for sequencing was CD4+ T cells from peripheral blood mononuclear cells, taken in the third trimester of pregnancy. These receptors were obtained from a female donor in good health, enrolled as a control in a pregnancy study.

V is TRBV29-1 and J is TRBJ1-1; D perhaps matches TRBD1 (6 bases). The ends were cut back, 6 bases at V and 2 bases at J, with 7 bases in the middle. Germline loops: CDR1 SQVTM, CDR2 ANQGSEA. This CDR3 spans 11 amino acids. CDR3 DNA: TGCAGCGTGGACAGTAACACTGAAGCTTTCTTT. Its protein product is CSVDSNTEAFF.

The CDR3 loop reads CALLVGGYNEQFF. The CDR3 region has the DNA TGTGCCTTGCTAGTCGGTGGGTACAATGAGCAGTTCTTC. The rearrangement uses TRBV30 and TRBJ2-1; D unclear. This CDR3 spans 13 amino acids. CDR1 and CDR2 (germline): GTSNPN, SVGIG (reference sequence). With 7 bases removed from V and 4 bases from J, the gap between germline ends came to 14 bases.

V is TRBV7-8 and J is TRBJ1-3; D is unclear. Trimming took 3 bases from V and 4 from J, leaving 10 bases between them. The germline CDR1 and CDR2 sequences are SGHVS and FQNEAQ. The CDR3 sequence is 14 residues long. The CDR3 DNA reads as TGTGCCAGCAGCTTTGAGGTGTGGGGAAACACCATATATTTT. Encoded protein: CASSFEVWGNTIYF.

This chain links TRBV28 with TRBJ1-5, with D tentatively TRBD1 (5 bases). This CDR3 comprises 14 residues. V was clipped by 3 bases and J by 3 bases, with 9 bases between them. Germline V gene data show CDR1 as MDHEN and CDR2 as SYDVKM. For the CDR3, the DNA is TGTGCCAGCAGTTTGATACAGGTCAATCAGCCCCAGCATTTT. Protein product: CASSLIQVNQPQHF.

This chain links TRBV15 with TRBJ1-5; 7 bases match TRBD1. This CDR3 region has 16 residues. Germline loops: CDR1 LNHNV, CDR2 YYDKDF (reference sequence). The V gene end was trimmed by 4 bases and the J gene end by 3 bases; junction bases not matched to a gene: 9. CDR3 region: CATSTSGTALNQPQHF. CDR3 sequence (DNA): TGTGCCACCAGCACCTCGGGGACAGCACTCAATCAGCCCCAGCATTTT.

This clone has a single count. The J gene is TRBJ2-1, the V gene TRBV27, with D perhaps TRBD1 (6 bases). Deletions cut 3 bases from V and 14 bases from J, with 14 bases between. CDR1 is MNHEY, CDR2 SMNVEV, per germline (reference sequence). The CDR3 covers 12 residues. The CDR3 DNA is TGTGCCAGCAGTTTCCCCAGGGGTTGGGAGTTCTTC. Amino acids: CASSFPRGWEFF.

The chain has TRBV18 and TRBJ2-1, with 9 positions matching TRBD2. V lost 1 base and J lost 1; bases outside the gene matches: 8. The CDR3 is 18 residues long. The germline gives CDR1 KGHSH, CDR2 LQKENI. The CDR3 nucleotides are TGTGCCAGCTCACCACGTGGCGGGGGGGCTACATCCTACAATGAGCAGTTCTTC. Its protein is CASSPRGGGATSYNEQFF.

This clone was seen once. Here the CDR3 reads CASSETSGRVGDHNEQFF. CDR3 nucleotides: TGTGCCAGCAGTGAGACTAGCGGGAGAGTAGGGGACCACAATGAGCAGTTCTTC. The genes are TRBV6-1 and TRBJ2-1, with 12 bases identical to TRBD2. This CDR3 comprises 18 residues. CDR1 and CDR2 from the germline V gene are MNHNS and SASEGT. The junction had 11 bases not matched to a gene; V was cut back by 3 bases and J by 5 bases.

CDR3 residues: CAISGRDNQPQHF. CDR3 bases: TGTGCCATCAGTGGCAGGGATAATCAGCCCCAGCATTTT. The rearrangement joins TRBV10-3 to TRBJ1-5, with D tentatively TRBD1 (5 bases). From germline, CDR1 is ENHRY and CDR2 SYGVKD. Trimming took 4 bases from V and 4 from J, leaving 8 bases between them. The CDR3 runs to 13 residues.

V is TRBV5-6 and J is TRBJ2-3, with 10 bases fitting TRBD1. Germline V gene data show CDR1 as SGHDT and CDR2 as YYEEEE. The junction had 5 bases not matched to a gene; V was cut back by 2 bases and J by 2 bases. This CDR3 is 16 amino acids long. CDR3 sequence (DNA): TGTGCCAGCAGCTTTGGGACAGGGGCCTCCACAGATACGCAGTATTTT. Protein product: CASSFGTGASTDTQYF.

This chain uses TRBV5-1 with TRBJ2-7, with D tentatively TRBD2 (6 bases). Trimming shortened V by 5 bases and J by 4 bases, and 16 bases separated the two germline ends. This CDR3 has 14 amino acids. CDR1 SGHRS and CDR2 YFSETQ come from the germline V gene. DNA for the CDR3: TGCGCCAGCAGAATTGGGGGGTCTTTTTACGAGCAGTACTTC. Its translation is CASRIGGSFYEQYF.

This chain uses TRBV7-9 with TRBJ2-2; 10 bases line up with TRBD2. The CDR3 contains 16 residues. The ends lost 3 bases at V and 4 bases at J; junction bases unmatched: 5. CDR1 and CDR2 from the germline V gene are SEHNR and FQNEAQ (reference sequence). CDR3 region: CASSFWLAGVTGELFF. As DNA, the CDR3 is TGTGCCAGCAGCTTTTGGCTAGCGGGAGTCACCGGGGAGCTGTTTTTT. The full variable domain, its missing parts supplied by reference TRBV7-9 and TRBJ2-2, is DTGVSQNPRHKITKRGQNVTFRCDPISEHNRLYWYRQTLGQGPEFLTYFQNEAQLEKSRLLSDRFSAERPKGSFSTLEIQRTEQGDSAMYLCASSFWLAGVTGELFFGEGSRLTVL.

As regards this clone: The limits of the CDR3 on the DNA are not certain, so only TCRdb's listed CDR3 is given. The chain recombines TRBV6-1 with TRBJ2-7; TRBD1, the D gene given by the table, was not confirmed from the DNA. The CDR3 is made up of 15 amino acids, end residues included. The germline V gene encodes CDR1 MNHNS and CDR2 SASEGT. CDR3 sequence reads: CASILDSSTPYEQYF.

The chain employs TRBV7-9 and TRBJ2-1; D not resolved. CDR3 length equals 15 residues. V lost 6 bases to trimming and J lost 5 bases, with 17 bases between them. The germline gives CDR1 SEHNR, CDR2 FQNEAQ (reference sequence). The CDR3 DNA reads as TGTGCCAGCAGTCGACCGGGTCCTCAAAACAATGAGCAGTTCTTC. Its translation: CASSRPGPQNNEQFF.

V usage is TRBV18 and J usage is TRBJ2-7; TRBD2 matches 7 bases. The CDR3 covers 16 residues. In germline, CDR1 is KGHSH, CDR2 LQKENI. The V gene end was trimmed by 0 bases and the J gene end by 4 bases; junction bases not matched to a gene: 9. The chain's CDR3 is CASSPPGGGRDYEQYF. The CDR3 DNA is TGTGCCAGCTCACCACCTGGGGGAGGGCGCGATTACGAGCAGTACTTC.

This chain links TRBV4-2 with TRBJ2-7, with a possible D match to TRBD1 (6 bases). The CDR3 totals 15 residues. Germline values: CDR1 LGHNA, CDR2 YNFKEQ. Trimming took 0 bases from V and 3 from J, leaving 12 bases between them. The CDR3 DNA is TGTGCCAGCAGCCAAGACCCGGGACAAGGCTACGAGCAGTACTTC. Translation: CASSQDPGQGYEQYF.

The chain is built from TRBV2 and TRBJ2-5; D may be TRBD2 (7 bases). CDR3 length: 15 residues. V was shortened by 5 bases and J by 4 bases, with 17 bases between the two germline ends. Germline V lookup: CDR1 SNHLY, CDR2 FYNNEI. CDR3 in DNA: TGTGCCAGCAGTCCTCCAGGGGCTAGCGGAGAGACCCAGTACTTC. Translation gives CASSPPGASGETQYF.

This chain connects TRBV19 to TRBJ2-4; tentative D call: TRBD1 (6 bases). Germline CDR1 and CDR2: LNHDA and SQIVND (reference sequence). This CDR3 has 14 residues. Trimming took 7 bases from V and 0 from J, leaving 10 bases between them. CDR3 in DNA: TGTGCCAGTACTACAGGGATAGCCAAAAACATTCAGTACTTC. Translated, it gives CASTTGIAKNIQYF.

This sequence joins TRBV28 and TRBJ2-1, with D perhaps TRBD1 (6 bases). This CDR3 has 13 amino acids. V gave up 4 bases and J gave up 5 bases, with 9 bases separating them. Germline CDR1 is MDHEN and CDR2 is SYDVKM. CDR3 in DNA: TGTGCCAGCAGTTCGGACAGAGACAATGAGCAGTTCTTC. It encodes CASSSDRDNEQFF. The full variable domain, in which reference TRBV28 and TRBJ2-1 provide the parts outside the CDR3, is DVKVTQSSRYLVKRTGEKVFLECVQDMDHENMFWYRQDPGLGLRLIYFSYDVKMKEKGDIPEGYSVSREKKERFSLILESASTNQTSMYLCASSSDRDNEQFFGPGTRLTVL.

This chain joins TRBV6-5 and TRBJ1-2, with D uncertain. From germline, CDR1 is MNHEY and CDR2 SVGAGI. The length of the CDR3 is 13 residues. V lost 1 base, J lost 7 bases, and 10 bases lay in between. The CDR3, as DNA: TGTGCCAGCAGTTACTTGTCCAGTCGTGGCTACACCTTC. Its translation: CASSYLSSRGYTF.

The chain carries TRBV6-4 and TRBJ1-1, with TRBD1 identical over 9 bases. The ends lost 6 bases at V and 0 bases at J; junction bases unmatched: 5. The V gene's germline CDR1 is MRHNA and CDR2 SNTAGT. The length of the CDR3 is 15 residues. The DNA for the CDR3 is TGTGCCAGCAGGGGACAGGGAACAATGAACACTGAAGCTTTCTTT. It translates to CASRGQGTMNTEAFF.

V and J are TRBV19 and TRBJ2-3; 8 bases are shared with TRBD2. Per germline, CDR1 LNHDA and CDR2 SQIVND (reference sequence). V trimming: 7 bases; J trimming: 4 bases; junction bases outside the gene matches: 4. The length of the CDR3 is 13 residues. CDR3 protein: CASKTGGSDTQYF. The CDR3 DNA reads TGTGCCAGTAAAACGGGGGGGTCAGATACGCAGTATTTT.

The chain recombines TRBV2 with TRBJ1-2; unclear D gene. This CDR3 spans 12 amino acids. V dropped 4 bases and J dropped 6 bases, with 9 bases sitting between them. The germline gives CDR1 SNHLY, CDR2 FYNNEI. CDR3 in amino acids: CASSVIRDGYTF. The CDR3 DNA reads as TGTGCCAGCAGTGTTATCCGGGATGGCTACACCTTC.

The chain employs TRBV19 and TRBJ1-2; D gene uncertain. This CDR3 contains 14 residues. Germline CDR1 is LNHDA and CDR2 is SQIVND (reference sequence). The V and J ends lost 10 bases and 5 bases respectively, with 20 bases between them. CDR3 sequence: CATKEWGSGYGYTF. The CDR3 DNA sequence: TGTGCCACCAAAGAATGGGGTTCGGGATATGGCTACACCTTC.

This chain connects TRBV7-2 to TRBJ1-1, with TRBD1 matching over 8 bases. Germline loops: CDR1 SGHTA, CDR2 FQGNSA. The CDR3 covers 14 residues. Trimming removed 0 bases from V and 11 bases from J; junction bases left unmatched: 8. CDR3 sequence reads: CASSLAQRTGQAFF. The CDR3 DNA follows: TGTGCCAGCAGCTTAGCGCAACGGACAGGGCAGGCTTTCTTT.

The chain links TRBV4-2 to TRBJ2-3, with 9 bases that match TRBD1. The CDR3 spans 16 residues. Germline V gives CDR1 LGHNA, CDR2 YNFKEQ. Trimming at V came to 4 bases and at J to 7 bases, leaving 12 bases not matched to a gene. For the CDR3, the DNA is TGTGCCAGCAGCCTTACTCCGGGACAGGGATATAATACGCAGTATTTT. Protein sequence: CASSLTPGQGYNTQYF.